This TCR beta chain comes out of a study of radiotherapy plus CTLA-4 blockade in lung cancer. Germline loops: CDR1 GTSNPN, CDR2 SVGIG (reference sequence). The CDR3 contains 15 residues. V was trimmed by 3 bases and J by 2 bases, leaving 14 bases between them. Turning to this clone: The antigen remains undetermined.

Study results and caveats: Blood-borne expansion of tumor-derived TCR clones followed radiotherapy plus ipilimumab. Reported findings show early blood T cell clone dynamics, with interferon-beta, best predicted response.

Profiling relied on immunoSEQ multiplex PCR, and the TCRdb table lists in-frame clones only, not all of them. Found here are tens of thousands of clones, less than 85% of them singletons; the top ten hold around 2.8%. Focal radiation with ipilimumab CTLA-4 blockade was given to patients with chemo-refractory metastatic non-small-cell lung cancer. The receptor was derived from a human donor with non-small cell lung cancer who had a complete response to radiotherapy plus ipilimumab. The genes are TRBV30 and TRBJ2-1; D is undetermined. Sequences were derived from peripheral blood, sampled from a patient treated with radiotherapy plus ipilimumab. The CDR3 region is CAWRTTIRPYNEQFF. The CDR3 DNA is TGTGCCTGGAGAACTACGATCCGGCCCTACAATGAGCAGTTCTTC.